The present TCR beta chain was sequenced within a study of identical twins. TCRdb processed the 5' RACE reads anew with MiXCR; each CDR3 protein has one entry. The repertoire holds about 470,000 distinct CDR3 sequences, 24% seen once, with 2.9% in the top ten. The table lists this clonotype with a few counts. The same specimen was also included in a second study, on T cells expressing NK-cell markers. As reported in that work: The sequencing cohort of eight donors included seven HCMV-seropositive individuals and one seronegative individual.

The clonotype comes from a woman younger than 30 in good health. Sequences were obtained from CD4+ T cells sorted from blood.

The CDR3 DNA follows: TGCAGTGCTAGAGCGGACCAGAAAGAGACCCAGTACTTC. Its translation: CSARADQKETQYF. The chain couples TRBV20-1 to TRBJ2-5; D not certain. CDR1 and CDR2 from the germline V gene are DFQATT and SNEGSKA (reference sequence). The CDR3 consists of 13 residues. V lost 1 base to trimming and J lost 3 bases, with 9 bases between them.